This T cell receptor beta chain was profiled in a study of Ad26.COV2.S vaccination and SARS-CoV-2 variants. The treatment denotes: 19 received Ad26.COV2.S at low or high dose, single or two shots; several received placebo; per-sample allocation not given. At day 63 after the first vaccine or placebo injection, samples were drawn. CDR1 and CDR2 (germline): SNHLY, FYNNEI. This CDR3 is 13 amino acids long. Trimming stripped 6 bases from V and 5 bases from J, with 13 bases between. The data were produced by immunoSEQ multiplex PCR, yet TCRdb's version contains in-frame clones alone and is incomplete. The table has 350,000 to 450,000 clones, around 87% seen once.

This receptor was obtained from a person between 18 and 59 years old who received the Ad26.COV2.S COVID-19 vaccine or a placebo. Here the sequenced sample was peripheral blood, taken in a trial of Ad26.COV2.S vaccine versus placebo. This sequence joins TRBV2 and TRBJ2-5; D could derive from TRBD1 or TRBD2 (5 bases each). The CDR3 reads CASSGTTTETQYF. Written as DNA, the CDR3 is TGTGCCAGCAGCGGGACGACGACGGAGACCCAGTACTTC.